The sequence of this T cell receptor (beta chain) was determined in a study of post-analysis software for immune sequencing data. A remark on this clonotype: Its antigen is still unknown.

This CDR3 contains 13 residues. V was clipped by 4 bases and J by 5 bases; unmatched bases: 5. Germline V gene sequence: CDR1 SQVTM, CDR2 ANQGSEA. Findings of the study overall: Relative to controls, patients had a few TRBV segments at higher frequency, with TRBV5-6, TRBV5-1 and TRBV20-1 among these. Normalized Chao1 diversity was significantly reduced in patients versus controls.

Unique-molecular-identifier-tagged TCR beta cDNA libraries were used. TCRdb reprocessed the PCR reads with MiXCR, giving one entry per CDR3 protein. The data hold under 900,000 distinct CDR3 sequences, with 53% observed a single time. This chain uses TRBV29-1 with TRBJ2-7; 10 nucleotides match TRBD2. Sequencing input: blood. The clonotype was recovered from a girl aged 5-17 years with multiple sclerosis. The CDR3 region has the DNA TGCAGCGTTGCTAGCGGGAGTCGCCACGAGCAGTACTTC. It encodes CSVASGSRHEQYF.